These 7 T cell receptor beta chains came from one sample sequenced in a study of blood T cells in healthy people across ages (dated by TCRdb to the mid-2010s). The library was generated by 5' RACE. Sequencer: Illumina HiSeq 2500. A second 7 to 11 cycle PCR used a sample-barcoded 5' primer and a J-beta primer mix. The raw public data were reprocessed by TCRdb itself: fastp quality trimming at Q25, MiXCR clonotype calling, in-frame beta chains only. Identical CDR3 protein sequences are pooled into one entry, listed with their most common genes and DNA. In all, the sample holds hundreds of thousands of distinct CDR3 sequences, and roughly 31% of those were seen once. Of the sample, 15% to 18% falls within the top ten clones. The specimen was blood. The receptors stem from an elderly woman in good health.

The gene calls are TRBV7-9 and TRBJ2-2; D is ambiguous. Germline lookup yields CDR1 SEHNR and CDR2 FQNEAQ (reference sequence). This CDR3 comprises 12 residues. V was cut by 6 bases and J by 3 bases, with 5 bases left in between. This chain's CDR3 is CASSQDTGELFF. In nucleotides, the CDR3 is TGTGCCAGCAGTCAAGACACCGGGGAGCTGTTTTTT.

This clonotype has at least ten counts. This chain uses TRBV6-5 with TRBJ2-7; no reliable D call. Looked up from germline, CDR1 is MNHEY and CDR2 is SVGAGI. The length of the CDR3 is 14 residues. The V and J ends lost 6 bases and 4 bases respectively, with 16 bases between them. In nucleotides, the CDR3 is TGTGCCAGCAGACCTAGGGCAGGTCGATACGAGCAGTACTTC. Translating gives CASRPRAGRYEQYF.

In its sample, this clonotype was seen many times. The chain employs TRBV28 and TRBJ2-5; D is unclear. The length of the CDR3 is 13 residues. Looked up from germline, CDR1 is MDHEN and CDR2 is SYDVKM. V dropped 1 base and J dropped 8 bases, with 11 bases sitting between them. In DNA form, the CDR3 reads TGTGCCAGCAGTTTATCCGATCGCGGAACCCAGTACTTC. Amino acid sequence: CASSLSDRGTQYF.

This clonotype has only one observation. A single base separates this from a much larger clone, so it may be a read error. This chain connects TRBV4-3 to TRBJ1-1; D gene ambiguous. CDR1 is LGHNA, CDR2 YSLEER, per germline. This CDR3 comprises 14 residues. CDR3 in DNA: TGCGCCAGCAGCCAAGATTCGGGGATTACTGGAGCTTTCTTT. Translating it yields CASSQDSGITGAFF.

This clonotype was seen ten or more times. V is TRBV20-1 and J is TRBJ2-1; unclear D gene. The CDR3 totals 11 residues. The germline V gene encodes CDR1 DFQATT and CDR2 SNEGSKA (reference sequence). Trimming took 2 bases from V and 10 from J, leaving 9 bases between them. CDR3 in DNA: TGCAGTGCTAGAAGGGCGGACGAGCAGTTCTTC. Translation gives CSARRADEQFF.

This clonotype was seen ten or more times. The rearrangement links TRBV20-1 to TRBJ1-1; 9 positions match TRBD1. J lost 3 bases, V lost 5 bases, and 4 bases had no gene match. Germline-derived CDR1 and CDR2 are DFQATT and SNEGSKA (reference sequence). The CDR3 length is 13 residues. The CDR3 region is CSAFDRGDTEAFF. Here the CDR3 DNA reads TGCAGTGCTTTCGACAGGGGGGACACTGAAGCTTTCTTT.

The table lists this clonotype with many counts. This chain links TRBV4-2 with TRBJ2-6, with D unclear. Germline V gene data show CDR1 as LGHNA and CDR2 as YNFKEQ. The V end was cut by 0 bases, the J end by 5 bases, with 5 bases between. This CDR3 spans 14 amino acids. CDR3 nucleotides: TGTGCCAGCAGCCAAGATCCCCGGGCCAACGTCCTGACTTTC. Encoded protein: CASSQDPRANVLTF.